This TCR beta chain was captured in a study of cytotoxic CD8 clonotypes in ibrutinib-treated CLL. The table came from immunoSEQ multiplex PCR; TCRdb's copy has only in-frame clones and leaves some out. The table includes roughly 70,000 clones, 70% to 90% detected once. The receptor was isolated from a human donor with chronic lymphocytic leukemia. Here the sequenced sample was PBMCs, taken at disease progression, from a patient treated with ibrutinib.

The chain's CDR3 is CASSIGTGANYGYTF. The CDR3 region has the DNA TGTGCCAGTAGTATCGGGACAGGGGCTAACTATGGCTACACCTTC. V gene TRBV19 combines with J gene TRBJ1-2; 10 positions match TRBD1. The V segment lost 3 bases and the J segment 0 bases; nucleotides outside the gene matches: 1. Per germline, CDR1 LNHDA and CDR2 SQIVND (reference sequence). CDR3 length equals 15 residues.